The 15 T cell receptor beta chains presented below share a single source sample, sequenced in a study of T cell changes during pregnancy in multiple sclerosis. TCRdb keeps only in-frame clones here, not all; method: immunoSEQ multiplex PCR. The table shows approximately 44,000 clones, with roughly nine tenths occurring only once. The sequencing here drew on CD8+ T cells from peripheral blood mononuclear cells, taken in the third trimester of pregnancy. These receptors all come from a female donor with multiple sclerosis, enrolled in a pregnancy study.

V gene TRBV5-4 combines with J gene TRBJ1-5; possibly TRBD1 for D (5 bases). The ends were cut back, 4 bases at V and 1 base at J, with 12 bases in the middle. Germline loops: CDR1 SGHNT, CDR2 YYREEE (reference sequence). The CDR3 extends over 15 amino acids. The CDR3 here is CASSPGRESNQPQHF. As DNA, the CDR3 is TGTGCCAGCAGCCCGGGGCGGGAAAGCAATCAGCCCCAGCATTTT.

The chain is built from TRBV7-9 and TRBJ2-7; 7 bases line up with TRBD1. Germline loops: CDR1 SEHNR, CDR2 FQNEAQ (reference sequence). After removal of 1 base from V and 4 bases from J, the junction contained 7 bases not matched to a gene. This CDR3 spans 15 amino acids. CDR3 nucleotides: TGTGCCAGCAGCTTAGAGGACAGGTCTTTATACGAGCAGTACTTC. It translates to CASSLEDRSLYEQYF.

The chain is built from TRBV4-3 and TRBJ2-2; no definite D call. Trimming stripped 4 bases from V and 3 bases from J, with 6 bases between. CDR1 is LGHNA and CDR2 is YSLEER in the germline V gene. This CDR3 is built from 13 residues. CDR3 in amino acids: CASSLSYTGELFF. As DNA, the CDR3 is TGCGCCAGCAGCCTAAGCTACACCGGGGAGCTGTTTTTT.

Only a few counts were recorded for this clone. The J gene is TRBJ2-7, the V gene TRBV11-1; possibly TRBD1 for D (6 bases). The V gene lost 3 bases and the J gene lost 2 bases, with 17 bases spanning the gap. Per germline, CDR1 SGHAT and CDR2 FQDESV (reference sequence). The CDR3 has 16 residues. The CDR3 bases are TGTGCCAGCAGCTTGTCCGGGGACACAGTCACCTACGAGCAGTACTTC. Amino acid sequence: CASSLSGDTVTYEQYF.

This chain joins TRBV13 and TRBJ2-1; TRBD1 agrees at 10 bases. Trimming at V came to 5 bases and at J to 4 bases, leaving 2 bases not matched to a gene. Germline CDR1 is PRHDT and CDR2 is FYEKMQ (reference sequence). The CDR3 is made up of 14 amino acids. This CDR3 is CASSKDRGYNEQFF. The CDR3 DNA follows: TGTGCCAGCAGCAAGGACAGGGGGTACAATGAGCAGTTCTTC.

This chain links TRBV27 with TRBJ2-3; 7 bases line up with TRBD2. CDR3 length equals 16 residues. With V trimmed by 1 base and J by 2 bases, 6 bases remained unmatched. Germline CDR1 MNHEY, CDR2 SMNVEV (reference sequence). CDR3 loop: CASSLLWGGDTDTQYF. As DNA, the CDR3 is TGTGCCAGCAGTTTATTGTGGGGGGGGGACACAGATACGCAGTATTTT.

CDR3 protein: CAISEGTGGITEAFF. The DNA of the CDR3 is TGTGCCATCAGTGAAGGGACAGGGGGGATCACTGAAGCTTTCTTT. The V and J genes are TRBV10-3 and TRBJ1-1, with 11 positions matching TRBD1. CDR3 length: 15 amino acids. The germline V gene encodes CDR1 ENHRY and CDR2 SYGVKD. V was pared by 3 bases and J by 4 bases, with 4 bases of the junction left unmatched.

This chain connects TRBV7-9 to TRBJ1-2; D ambiguous. Trimming took 5 bases from V and 2 from J, leaving 12 bases between them. The CDR3 totals 14 residues. Germline V lookup: CDR1 SEHNR, CDR2 FQNEAQ (reference sequence). DNA for the CDR3: TGTGCCAGCAGCGCGAGGACTCAGAACTATGGCTACACCTTC. Translated: CASSARTQNYGYTF.

V gene TRBV4-3 combines with J gene TRBJ2-1; weak D call: TRBD2 (6 bases). Per germline, CDR1 LGHNA and CDR2 YSLEER. This CDR3 has 16 residues. Trimming left V 0 bases short and J 2 bases short, with 11 bases between. Here the CDR3 reads CASSQDGAGTYNEQFF. In nucleotides, the CDR3 is TGCGCCAGCAGCCAAGATGGGGCGGGGACCTACAATGAGCAGTTCTTC.

The gene calls are TRBV6-5 and TRBJ2-1, with 9 bases identical to TRBD2. Germline V CDR1 and CDR2: MNHEY, SVGAGI. V dropped 4 bases and J dropped 4; count of bases not matched to a gene: 2. The CDR3 consists of 14 residues. CDR3: CASSWTSEYNEQFF. The CDR3 DNA sequence: TGTGCCAGCAGTTGGACTAGCGAGTACAATGAGCAGTTCTTC.

This chain joins TRBV27 and TRBJ1-1; D is unclear. The CDR3 loop spans 14 amino acids. The germline gives CDR1 MNHEY, CDR2 SMNVEV (reference sequence). Trimming stripped 4 bases from V and 4 bases from J, with 13 bases between. For the CDR3, the DNA is TGTGCCAGCAGTTGGTCACCCTCGGGCACTGAAGCTTTCTTT. This gives the protein CASSWSPSGTEAFF.

A single count supports this clone. The gene calls are TRBV7-6 and TRBJ2-6; D possibly corresponds to TRBD1 (8 bases). The CDR3 runs 20 residues. In germline, CDR1 is SGHVS, CDR2 FNYEAQ. The V and J ends lost 3 bases and 1 base respectively, with 22 bases between them. CDR3 DNA sequence: TGTGCCAGCAGCTTGGACAGGGCGGGAGAAATTGAGTCTGGGGCCAACGTCCTGACTTTC. Amino acids: CASSLDRAGEIESGANVLTF.

This chain joins TRBV4-1 and TRBJ1-5; D possibly corresponds to TRBD1 (6 bases). CDR1 and CDR2 (germline): MGHRA, YSYEKL. Between the trimmed V and J ends, which lost 2 bases and 0 bases, there was a span of 20 bases. This CDR3 contains 19 residues. CDR3 sequence reads: CASSQKLARGPYSNQPQHF. DNA of the CDR3: TGCGCCAGCAGCCAAAAATTAGCCAGGGGTCCATATAGCAATCAGCCCCAGCATTTT.

This chain links TRBV28 with TRBJ2-5, with a weak D call TRBD2 (6 bases). The end of the DNA fits TRBJ2-7 better, so the J call may be wrong. CDR3 length equals 16 residues. Germline V gene data show CDR1 as MDHEN and CDR2 as SYDVKM. The CDR3 coding sequence is TGTGCCAGCAGTTTCCCTTCGCGGGGAGATGCTCCCGAGCAGTACTTC. Translation gives CASSFPSRGDAPEQYF.

The V and J genes are TRBV5-6 and TRBJ2-7; D is unresolved. This CDR3 is 13 amino acids long. Germline lookup yields CDR1 SGHDT and CDR2 YYEEEE. V lost 0 bases, J lost 0 bases, and 4 bases lay in between. The CDR3 DNA reads TGTGCCAGCAGCTTGGCAGGCTCCTACGAGCAGTACTTC. Protein sequence: CASSLAGSYEQYF.